One sample yielded the 6 T cell receptor beta chains listed below, sequenced in a study of cytomegalovirus exposure and HLA in healthy donors. The PCR ran on 60 Vbeta and 13 Jbeta primers. The assay was immunoSEQ multiplex PCR, and TCRdb's table has in-frame clones only and misses some. The sample holds some 130,000 clones; 65% to 90% are singletons and the top ten take 1% to 1.5%. Sequenced: PBMCs. The receptors were gathered from a girl aged 2 to 9 in good health and CMV-seronegative.

V gene TRBV27 combines with J gene TRBJ2-7, with a tentative D call TRBD2 (5 bases). This CDR3 spans 15 amino acids. Germline V gives CDR1 MNHEY, CDR2 SMNVEV (reference sequence). The V end was cut by 3 bases, the J end by 0 bases, with 12 bases between. CDR3 amino acids: CASSLAAGSSYEQYF. The CDR3 nucleotides read TGTGCCAGCAGTTTGGCCGCGGGCAGCTCCTACGAGCAGTACTTC.

The V and J genes are TRBV29-1 and TRBJ2-5; 8 bases fit TRBD1. The end of the DNA aligns better with TRBJ2-7, so the J call may be wrong. CDR3 length equals 11 residues. The germline V gene has CDR1 SQVTM and CDR2 ANQGSEA. This CDR3 is CSAGGTYEQYF. The CDR3 DNA follows: TGCAGCGCAGGGGGCACGTACGAGCAGTACTTC.

The chain links TRBV6-1 to TRBJ2-7, with unresolved D. CDR1 and CDR2 from the germline V gene are MNHNS and SASEGT. Deletions cut 2 bases from V and 1 base from J, with 9 bases between. The CDR3 totals 14 residues. CDR3 DNA sequence: TGTGCCAGCAGTGAATCAGTGCTTTCCTACGAGCAGTACTTC. It translates to CASSESVLSYEQYF.

The chain links TRBV27 to TRBJ1-6; D perhaps matches TRBD1 (6 bases). This CDR3 spans 15 amino acids. CDR1 is MNHEY, CDR2 SMNVEV, per germline (reference sequence). Trimming removed 4 bases from V and 9 bases from J, with 16 bases in between. CDR3 sequence (DNA): TGTGCCAGCAGTTCGGGGGGCAGGGGAGGTTCACCCCTCCACTTT. It encodes CASSSGGRGGSPLHF.

This clone was counted a single time. The chain links TRBV4-2 to TRBJ1-3; D not certain. Deletions cut 0 bases from V and 0 bases from J, with 18 bases between. The length of the CDR3 is 19 residues. Germline CDR1 is LGHNA and CDR2 is YNFKEQ. This chain's CDR3 is CASSQERAGGLISGNTIYF. CDR3 DNA: TGTGCCAGCAGCCAAGAAAGAGCTGGAGGACTTATCTCTGGAAACACCATATATTTT.

This chain uses TRBV6-1 with TRBJ2-3, with D maybe TRBD2 (5 bases). This CDR3 region has 12 residues. V gave up 3 bases and J gave up 7 bases, with 8 bases separating them. Germline CDR1 is MNHNS and CDR2 is SASEGT. CDR3 loop: CASSDRTYTQYF. The DNA for the CDR3 is TGTGCCAGCAGTGACCGGACTTATACGCAGTATTTT.